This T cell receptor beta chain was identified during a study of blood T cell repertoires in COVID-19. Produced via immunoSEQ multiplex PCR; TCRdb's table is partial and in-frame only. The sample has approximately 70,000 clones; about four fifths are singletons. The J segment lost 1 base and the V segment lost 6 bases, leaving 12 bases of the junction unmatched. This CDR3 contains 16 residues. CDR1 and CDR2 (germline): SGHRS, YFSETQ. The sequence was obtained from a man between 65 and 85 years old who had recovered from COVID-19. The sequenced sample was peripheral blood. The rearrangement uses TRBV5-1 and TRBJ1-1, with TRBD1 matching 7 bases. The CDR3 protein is CASKGLWDRKNTEAFF. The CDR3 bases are TGCGCCAGCAAGGGCTTATGGGACAGAAAGAACACTGAAGCTTTCTTT.